One sample yielded the 19 T cell receptor beta chains listed below, sequenced in a study of vaccination and CD4 T cells after COVID-19. TCRdb reprocessed the PCR reads with MiXCR, giving one entry per CDR3 protein. Among around 37,000 distinct CDR3 sequences listed, more than 35% were seen once. Time point of the sample: late sampling 161 to 241 days after vaccination in three convalescent patients. The sequences come from CD4+ T cells from blood, collected about 7 months after SARS-CoV-2 vaccination. These receptors came from a human donor who had recovered from COVID-19.

The chain joins TRBV6-1 to TRBJ2-7; D might be TRBD2 (6 bases). Per the germline V gene, CDR1 is MNHNS and CDR2 is SASEGT. Deletions cut 7 bases from V and 3 bases from J, with 10 bases between. The CDR3 has 12 amino acids. The CDR3 protein is CASKVGGYEQYF. The DNA for the CDR3 is TGTGCCAGCAAGGTGGGGGGCTACGAGCAGTACTTC.

V gene TRBV19 combines with J gene TRBJ2-1; TRBD2 agrees at 10 bases. The CDR3 has 16 residues. With 3 bases clipped from V and 7 bases from J, the junction kept 9 bases outside the gene matches. Germline-derived CDR1 and CDR2 are LNHDA and SQIVND (reference sequence). In nucleotides, the CDR3 is TGTGCCAGTAGTATTCTAGCGGGAGCTTTGGGTAATGAGCAGTTCTTC. This codes for CASSILAGALGNEQFF. Together with reference TRBV19 and TRBJ2-1, the CDR3 gives the full variable domain: DGGITQSPKYLFRKEGQNVTLSCEQNLNHDAMYWYRQDPGQGLRLIYYSQIVNDFQKGDIAEGYSVSREKKESFPLTVTSAQKNPTAFYLCASSILAGALGNEQFFGPGTRLTVL.

About this clonotype: One end of the junction fails to match germline, which may point to a read error. This rearrangement joins TRBV20-1 to TRBJ2-1; maybe TRBD2 (5 bases). CDR1 and CDR2 from the germline V gene are DFQATT and SNEGSKA (reference sequence). The CDR3 is 15 residues long. The CDR3 sequence: CSARGFSGPYNKQFF. DNA of the CDR3: TGCAGTGCTAGAGGATTCAGCGGCCCCTACAATAAGCAGTTCTTC.

The chain employs TRBV19 and TRBJ2-3; TRBD2 agrees at 7 bases. Germline V CDR1 and CDR2: LNHDA, SQIVND (reference sequence). This CDR3 spans 15 amino acids. The J segment lost 2 bases and the V segment lost 7 bases, leaving 9 bases of the junction unmatched. Here the CDR3 reads CASTFGGGFTDTQYF. The CDR3 DNA reads TGTGCCAGTACCTTCGGCGGGGGATTCACAGATACGCAGTATTTT.

There are a few counts of this clonotype. The rearrangement joins TRBV20-1 to TRBJ1-6; perhaps TRBD1 as D (6 bases). Germline lookup yields CDR1 DFQATT and CDR2 SNEGSKA (reference sequence). This CDR3 comprises 15 residues. V lost 0 bases and J lost 11, with 17 bases in between. DNA for the CDR3: TGCAGTGCTAGAGATCCACAGGGCCCCTCTGCACCCCTCCACTTT. Its protein is CSARDPQGPSAPLHF.

In this sample, this clonotype turned up a few times. The rearrangement uses TRBV7-3 and TRBJ2-3; D remains unclear. With 3 bases removed from V and 4 bases from J, the gap between germline ends came to 8 bases. Germline CDR1 SGHTA, CDR2 FQGTGA. The CDR3 covers 13 residues. The CDR3 is CASSFIGSDTQYF. The CDR3 DNA is TGTGCCAGCAGCTTCATCGGTTCAGATACGCAGTATTTT.

CDR3 nucleotides: TGCAGTGCTAGTATACCGACTAGCGGGAGCTACGAGCAGTACTTC. It encodes CSASIPTSGSYEQYF. This chain joins TRBV20-1 and TRBJ2-7; 12 nucleotides align to TRBD2. The CDR3 extends over 15 amino acids. The ends lost 3 bases at V and 3 bases at J; junction bases unmatched: 6. CDR1 DFQATT and CDR2 SNEGSKA come from the germline V gene (reference sequence).

The gene calls are TRBV28 and TRBJ2-3; TRBD1 aligns across 7 bases. This CDR3 is 14 amino acids long. With V trimmed by 4 bases and J by 6 bases, 7 bases remained unmatched. Germline-derived CDR1 and CDR2 are MDHEN and SYDVKM. The CDR3 sequence is CASSSLDRDDTQYF. The CDR3 nucleotides are TGTGCCAGCAGTTCCCTCGACAGGGACGATACGCAGTATTTT. Filled out from reference TRBV28 and TRBJ2-3, the complete variable domain reads DVKVTQSSRYLVKRTGEKVFLECVQDMDHENMFWYRQDPGLGLRLIYFSYDVKMKEKGDIPEGYSVSREKKERFSLILESASTNQTSMYLCASSSLDRDDTQYFGPGTRLTVL.

The gene calls are TRBV20-1 and TRBJ2-5, with D perhaps TRBD2 (6 bases). The CDR3 covers 12 residues. From germline, CDR1 is DFQATT and CDR2 SNEGSKA (reference sequence). V dropped 3 bases and J dropped 5 bases, with 10 bases sitting between them. In DNA, the CDR3 is TGCAGTGCTAGTGGGCTAGCGGAGACCCAGTACTTC. Translation: CSASGLAETQYF.

By share, this clonotype ranks as medium-sized. This rearrangement joins TRBV15 to TRBJ1-5; D ambiguous. Trimming removed 3 bases from V and 8 bases from J, with 20 bases in between. Per germline, CDR1 LNHNV and CDR2 YYDKDF (reference sequence). This CDR3 has 16 residues. The CDR3 region has the DNA TGTGCCACCAGCAGGGTCTGGAGCCCCGAGGCTAAGCCCCAGCATTTT. Translating it yields CATSRVWSPEAKPQHF.

The chain recombines TRBV29-1 with TRBJ2-5; 11 bases are a match to TRBD1. This CDR3 contains 15 residues. Trimming cost V 6 bases and J 2 bases; bases outside gene matches: 8. The germline V gene has CDR1 SQVTM and CDR2 ANQGSEA. The CDR3 DNA follows: TGCAGCGTAAAACGGTGGGACAGGGGGCAAGAGACCCAGTACTTC. Its translation: CSVKRWDRGQETQYF.

The chain couples TRBV20-1 to TRBJ2-4, with 7 bases that match TRBD2. Germline V gives CDR1 DFQATT, CDR2 SNEGSKA (reference sequence). This CDR3 has 13 residues. V trimming: 8 bases; J trimming: 5 bases; junction bases outside the gene matches: 9. The CDR3 spells CSQTGGLQNIQYF. DNA for the CDR3: TGCAGTCAAACTGGGGGACTACAAAACATTCAGTACTTC.

This clonotype appeared a few times. The V and J genes are TRBV20-1 and TRBJ1-6; D unclear. V gave up 3 bases and J gave up 2 bases, with 5 bases separating them. The CDR3 consists of 13 residues. Germline V gives CDR1 DFQATT, CDR2 SNEGSKA (reference sequence). The CDR3 loop reads CSARETYNSPLHF. The DNA of the CDR3 is TGCAGTGCTAGGGAAACCTATAATTCACCCCTCCACTTT.

The CDR3 region has the DNA TGTGCCAGCAGTGGGGGCAGACAGGCGAACACTGAAGCTTTCTTT. Amino acid sequence: CASSGGRQANTEAFF. The chain uses TRBV2 and TRBJ1-1, with D tentatively TRBD1 (6 bases). This CDR3 has 15 amino acids. V shed 4 bases and J shed 1 base, with 13 bases lying between them. The germline V gene encodes CDR1 SNHLY and CDR2 FYNNEI.

V gene TRBV28 combines with J gene TRBJ2-5; D uncertain. The CDR3 covers 13 residues. V was cut by 5 bases and J by 0 bases, with 7 bases left in between. Looked up from germline, CDR1 is MDHEN and CDR2 is SYDVKM. The CDR3 bases are TGTGCCAGCAGTACCCCGAACCAAGAGACCCAGTACTTC. Its translation is CASSTPNQETQYF. Full variable domain (outside the CDR3, taken from reference TRBV28 and TRBJ2-5): DVKVTQSSRYLVKRTGEKVFLECVQDMDHENMFWYRQDPGLGLRLIYFSYDVKMKEKGDIPEGYSVSREKKERFSLILESASTNQTSMYLCASSTPNQETQYFGPGTRLLVL.

This clonotype was detected only a few times. V usage is TRBV20-1 and J usage is TRBJ1-6, with a tentative D call TRBD1 (5 bases). V was pared by 0 bases and J by 8 bases, with 17 bases between. This CDR3 has 16 residues. In germline, CDR1 is DFQATT, CDR2 SNEGSKA (reference sequence). The CDR3 nucleotides read TGCAGTGCTAGAGATTTCGGAGGGGTCTGGGATTCACCCCTCCACTTT. Translating gives CSARDFGGVWDSPLHF.

Only a few counts were recorded for this clonotype. The gene calls are TRBV7-2 and TRBJ2-5; a weak D match, TRBD2 (6 bases). CDR3 size: 17 residues. V lost 6 bases and J lost 1, with 21 bases in between. Looked up from germline, CDR1 is SGHTA and CDR2 is FQGNSA. The CDR3 DNA sequence: TGTGCCAGCAGGCGATCTCGGGACTCCTTATTCCAAGAGACCCAGTACTTC. Protein sequence: CASRRSRDSLFQETQYF.

The chain has TRBV11-2 and TRBJ2-7; D gene unclear. The CDR3 covers 15 residues. Trimming took 0 bases from V and 3 from J, leaving 12 bases between them. Germline CDR1 and CDR2: SGHAT and FQNNGV. The CDR3 loop reads CASSLDLSDGYEQYF. The CDR3 coding sequence is TGTGCCAGCAGCTTAGATCTCTCCGACGGCTACGAGCAGTACTTC.

The rearrangement joins TRBV2 to TRBJ2-7; D call uncertain. This CDR3 spans 15 amino acids. Trimming shortened V by 2 bases and J by 2 bases, and 13 bases separated the two germline ends. Germline assignment: CDR1 SNHLY and CDR2 FYNNEI. The chain's CDR3 is CASSERALLPYEQYF. The DNA for the CDR3 is TGTGCCAGCAGTGAAAGGGCACTGCTGCCCTACGAGCAGTACTTC.